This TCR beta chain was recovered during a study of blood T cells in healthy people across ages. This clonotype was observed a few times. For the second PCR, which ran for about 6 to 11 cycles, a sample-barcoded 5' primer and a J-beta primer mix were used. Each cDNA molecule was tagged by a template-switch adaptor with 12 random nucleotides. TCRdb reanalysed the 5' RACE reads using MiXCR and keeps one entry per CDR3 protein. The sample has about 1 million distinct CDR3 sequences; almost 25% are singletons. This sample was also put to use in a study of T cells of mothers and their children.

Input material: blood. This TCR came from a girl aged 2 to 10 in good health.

CDR3 loop: CASSRTGTSGSYEQYF. The CDR3 DNA follows: TGTGCCAGCAGCCGTACCGGGACTAGCGGCTCCTACGAGCAGTACTTC. The rearrangement uses TRBV27 and TRBJ2-5, with 11 bases lining up with TRBD2. TRBJ2-7 matches the DNA end more closely, so the J call is doubtful. Germline values: CDR1 MNHEY, CDR2 SMNVEV (reference sequence). The CDR3 runs 16 residues.